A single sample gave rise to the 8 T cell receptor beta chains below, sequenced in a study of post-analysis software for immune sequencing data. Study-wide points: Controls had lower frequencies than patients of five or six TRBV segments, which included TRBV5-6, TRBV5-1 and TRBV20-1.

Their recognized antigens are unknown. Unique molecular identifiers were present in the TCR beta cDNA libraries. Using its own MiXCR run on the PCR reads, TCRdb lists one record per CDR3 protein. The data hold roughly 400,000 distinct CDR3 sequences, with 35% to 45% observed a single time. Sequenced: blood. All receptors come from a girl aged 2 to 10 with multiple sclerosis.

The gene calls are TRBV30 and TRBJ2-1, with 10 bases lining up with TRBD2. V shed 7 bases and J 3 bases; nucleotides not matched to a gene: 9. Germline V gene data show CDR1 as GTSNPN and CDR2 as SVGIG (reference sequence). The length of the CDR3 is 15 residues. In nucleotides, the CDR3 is TGTGCCTCCCGCACCCTAGCGGGGGTCTACAATGAGCAGTTCTTC. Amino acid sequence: CASRTLAGVYNEQFF.

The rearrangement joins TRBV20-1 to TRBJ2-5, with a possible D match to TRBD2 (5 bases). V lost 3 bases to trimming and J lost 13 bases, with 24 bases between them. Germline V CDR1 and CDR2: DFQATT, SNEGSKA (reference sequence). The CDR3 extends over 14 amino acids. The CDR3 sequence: CSASREGPYNERYF. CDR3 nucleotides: TGCAGTGCTAGCCGGGAAGGGCCCTACAATGAGCGGTACTTC.

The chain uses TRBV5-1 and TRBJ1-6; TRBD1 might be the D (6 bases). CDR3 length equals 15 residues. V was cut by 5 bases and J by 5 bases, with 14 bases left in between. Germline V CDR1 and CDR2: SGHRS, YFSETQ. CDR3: CASRVRDTNNSPLHF. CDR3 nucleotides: TGCGCCAGCAGGGTCCGGGACACAAATAATTCACCCCTCCACTTT.

For the CDR3, the DNA is TGTGCCAGCGGTACAACAGGGGGCGCGGTTGTCGCCTATGGCTACACCTTC. Translation: CASGTTGGAVVAYGYTF. The chain combines TRBV11-2 with TRBJ1-2; 9 bases are a match to TRBD1. CDR1 is SGHAT and CDR2 is FQNNGV in the germline V gene. The CDR3 is made up of 17 amino acids. The trim removed 8 bases at V and 4 bases at J, leaving 17 bases unmatched.

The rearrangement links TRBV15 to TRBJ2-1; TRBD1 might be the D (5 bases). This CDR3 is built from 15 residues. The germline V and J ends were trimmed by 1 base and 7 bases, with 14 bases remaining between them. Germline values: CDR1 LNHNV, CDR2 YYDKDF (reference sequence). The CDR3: CATSRGTRVRNEQFF. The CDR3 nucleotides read TGTGCCACCAGCAGAGGGACACGGGTGCGAAATGAGCAGTTCTTC.

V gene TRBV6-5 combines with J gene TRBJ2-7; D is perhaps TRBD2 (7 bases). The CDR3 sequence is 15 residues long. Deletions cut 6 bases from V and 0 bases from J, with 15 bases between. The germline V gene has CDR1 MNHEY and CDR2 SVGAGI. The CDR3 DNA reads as TGTGCCAGCAGAAACGGGGGGCTCCACTCCTACGAGCAGTACTTC. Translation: CASRNGGLHSYEQYF.

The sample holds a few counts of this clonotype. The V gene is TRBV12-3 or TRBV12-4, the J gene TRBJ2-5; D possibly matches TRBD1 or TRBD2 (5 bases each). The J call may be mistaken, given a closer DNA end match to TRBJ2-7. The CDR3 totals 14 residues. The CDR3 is CASSFGGVDYEQYF. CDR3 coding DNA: TGTGCCAGCAGTTTTGGGGGAGTTGACTACGAGCAGTACTTC.

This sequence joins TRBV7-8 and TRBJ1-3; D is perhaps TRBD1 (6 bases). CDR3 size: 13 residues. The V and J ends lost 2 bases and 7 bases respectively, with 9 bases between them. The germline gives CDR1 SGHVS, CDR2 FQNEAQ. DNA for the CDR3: TGTGCCAGCAGCTTAACAGGGAGGAACACCATATATTTT. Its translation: CASSLTGRNTIYF.